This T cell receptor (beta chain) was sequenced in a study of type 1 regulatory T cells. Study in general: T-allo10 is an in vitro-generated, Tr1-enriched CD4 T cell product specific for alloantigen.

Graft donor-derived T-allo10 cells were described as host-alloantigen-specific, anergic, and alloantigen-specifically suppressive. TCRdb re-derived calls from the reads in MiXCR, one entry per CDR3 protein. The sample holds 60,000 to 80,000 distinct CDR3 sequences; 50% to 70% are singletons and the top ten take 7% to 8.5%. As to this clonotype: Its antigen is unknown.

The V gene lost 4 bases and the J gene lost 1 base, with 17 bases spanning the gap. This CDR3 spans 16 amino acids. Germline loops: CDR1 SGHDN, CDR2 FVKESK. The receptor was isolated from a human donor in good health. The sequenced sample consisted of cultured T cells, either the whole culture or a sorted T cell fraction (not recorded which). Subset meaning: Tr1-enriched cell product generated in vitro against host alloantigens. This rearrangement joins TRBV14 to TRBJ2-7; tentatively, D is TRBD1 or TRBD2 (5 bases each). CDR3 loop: CASSRAGGARSYEQYF. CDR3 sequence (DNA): TGTGCCAGCAGCCGAGCTGGGGGAGCTAGATCCTACGAGCAGTACTTC.